The 14 T cell receptor beta chains in this list originate from one sample, sequenced in a study of early T cells in non-severe SARS-CoV-2 infection. MiXCR, applied by TCRdb to the 5' RACE reads, yields one record per CDR3 protein. The table has tens of thousands of distinct CDR3 sequences, 12% seen once; the top ten hold 4% to 5.5%. Sequenced material: whole blood. The receptors stem from an adult who was a healthcare worker with PCR-confirmed SARS-CoV-2 infection or an uninfected control (not recorded which).

This clonotype was seen repeatedly, ten times or more. V is TRBV7-2 and J is TRBJ1-4; no firm D call. The germline V gene has CDR1 SGHTA and CDR2 FQGNSA. The V end was cut by 0 bases, the J end by 0 bases, with 5 bases between. The CDR3 extends over 15 amino acids. In nucleotides, the CDR3 is TGTGCCAGCAGCTTAGCGAGCACAACTAATGAAAAACTGTTTTTT. It is translated as CASSLASTTNEKLFF.

This clonotype showed up many times. The chain uses TRBV5-4 and TRBJ2-7, with 9 bases that match TRBD1. V gave up 0 bases and J gave up 9 bases; unmatched junction bases: 7. The V gene's germline CDR1 is SGHNT and CDR2 YYREEE (reference sequence). CDR3 length: 14 residues. CDR3 in DNA: TGTGCCAGCAGCTTGGACGGGACAGGGAACGTGCAGTACTTC. It yields the protein CASSLDGTGNVQYF.

This clonotype was counted ten times or more. J is TRBJ2-7 and V is TRBV12-3 or TRBV12-4, with D possibly being TRBD2 (5 bases). The length of the CDR3 is 14 residues. The ends were cut back, 6 bases at V and 5 bases at J, with 17 bases in the middle. CDR3 protein: CASRPGYPGHEQYF. For the CDR3, the DNA is TGTGCCAGCAGACCGGGATACCCGGGCCACGAGCAGTACTTC.

The V call is TRBV7-9, the J call TRBJ2-7; D gene unclear. The CDR3 length is 12 residues. Germline CDR1 is SEHNR and CDR2 is FQNEAQ (reference sequence). V shed 5 bases and J shed 2 bases, with 7 bases lying between them. The CDR3 DNA reads as TGTGCCAGCAGCCCAGACCCCTACGAGCAGTACTTC. Protein: CASSPDPYEQYF. Full variable domain (rest looked up from reference TRBV7-9 and TRBJ2-7): DTGVSQNPRHKITKRGQNVTFRCDPISEHNRLYWYRQTLGQGPEFLTYFQNEAQLEKSRLLSDRFSAERPKGSFSTLEIQRTEQGDSAMYLCASSPDPYEQYFGPGTRLTVT.

This sequence joins TRBV9 and TRBJ1-2; no definite D call. This CDR3 spans 13 amino acids. With 0 bases removed from V and 0 bases from J, the gap between germline ends came to 3 bases. CDR1 is SGDLS, CDR2 YYNGEE, per germline. The CDR3, as DNA: TGTGCCAGCAGCGTAGGGCCTAACTATGGCTACACCTTC. It encodes CASSVGPNYGYTF.

The chain combines TRBV29-1 with TRBJ2-3, with TRBD2 identical over 7 bases. V trimming: 4 bases; J trimming: 8 bases; junction bases outside the gene matches: 9. This CDR3 spans 13 amino acids. The germline CDR1 and CDR2 sequences are SQVTM and ANQGSEA. This CDR3 reads CSVVGLVGTTQYF. The CDR3 bases are TGCAGCGTTGTAGGACTAGTAGGGACTACGCAGTATTTT.

The chain couples TRBV20-1 to TRBJ1-2; the D is unclear. Trimming left V 6 bases short and J 4 bases short, with 15 bases between. This CDR3 is built from 13 residues. Germline CDR1 and CDR2: DFQATT and SNEGSKA (reference sequence). DNA for the CDR3: TGCAGTGCCAGCGAAGGATCGGGCTATGGCTACACCTTC. Translating gives CSASEGSGYGYTF.

This clonotype came up many times. The DNA for the CDR3 is TGTGCCAGCAGCTTAAACACCGGGACAGCAGAGACCCAGTACTTC. The encoded protein is CASSLNTGTAETQYF. The V gene is TRBV7-2, the J gene TRBJ2-5; 7 bases match TRBD1. CDR3 size: 15 residues. Per germline, CDR1 SGHTA and CDR2 FQGNSA. The trim removed 2 bases at V and 4 bases at J, leaving 7 bases unmatched.

This chain uses TRBV20-1 with TRBJ2-3; D may be TRBD2 (6 bases). Trimming stripped 1 base from V and 5 bases from J, with 13 bases between. This CDR3 contains 14 residues. Germline-derived CDR1 and CDR2 are DFQATT and SNEGSKA (reference sequence). This CDR3 is CSARVSSVGDTQYF. CDR3 DNA: TGCAGTGCTAGAGTGTCTAGCGTTGGAGATACGCAGTATTTT.

This clonotype was detected many times. Written as DNA, the CDR3 is TGCGCCAGCAGTGATGGAGGACAGGGGTCCACTGAAGCTTTCTTT. Its protein product is CASSDGGQGSTEAFF. The chain joins TRBV10-1 to TRBJ1-1; TRBD1 aligns across 9 bases. Germline CDR1 is WNHNN and CDR2 is SYGVQD (reference sequence). The CDR3 spans 15 residues. Germline trimming cut 3 bases from V and 4 bases from J; bases unmatched to any gene: 6.

V gene TRBV6-1 combines with J gene TRBJ2-7; D is undetermined. The CDR3 has 14 amino acids. Germline V gene data show CDR1 as MNHNS and CDR2 as SASEGT. Trimming stripped 2 bases from V and 0 bases from J, with 8 bases between. Here the CDR3 DNA reads TGTGCCAGCAGTGAACAGACCTTCTCCTACGAGCAGTACTTC. This sequence encodes CASSEQTFSYEQYF.

This clonotype has a count of ten or more. The chain employs TRBV9 and TRBJ2-3, with TRBD2 identical over 9 bases. This CDR3 is built from 17 residues. Trimming removed 4 bases from V and 0 bases from J; junction bases left unmatched: 9. Germline lookup yields CDR1 SGDLS and CDR2 YYNGEE. The CDR3 sequence: CASSLAGGGLSTDTQYF. The CDR3 DNA follows: TGTGCCAGCAGCCTCGCGGGAGGGGGCCTTAGCACAGATACGCAGTATTTT.

The chain joins TRBV12-3 or TRBV12-4 to TRBJ1-1; D is possibly TRBD1 (5 bases). Deletions cut 0 bases from V and 4 bases from J, with 9 bases between. The length of the CDR3 is 14 residues. CDR3 loop: CASSLALRGTEAFF. CDR3 DNA: TGTGCCAGCAGTTTAGCGTTGAGGGGCACTGAAGCTTTCTTT.

This chain links TRBV7-9 with TRBJ2-1; 8 nucleotides match TRBD2. Germline lookup yields CDR1 SEHNR and CDR2 FQNEAQ (reference sequence). After removal of 5 bases from V and 8 bases from J, the junction contained 14 bases not matched to a gene. There are 16 residues in the CDR3. CDR3: CASSETSALWGDEQFF. Written as DNA, the CDR3 is TGTGCCAGCAGCGAGACTAGCGCCTTATGGGGCGATGAGCAGTTCTTC.